These T cell receptor beta chains were read from a single sample in a study of blood T cell repertoires in COVID-19. Libraries were prepared by immunoSEQ multiplex PCR; TCRdb keeps only in-frame clonotypes and omits some of them. The table includes approximately 290,000 clones, approximately 85% detected once. Sequencing was done on a sample of peripheral blood. Receptors originate from a human donor with COVID-19, enrolled during active disease. The donor label of this sample is uncertain. CDR3s include the opening cysteine and the closing phenylalanine or tryptophan. The order of the fields is clone size, D gene, V gene, J gene, CDR3 protein, CDR3 DNA. D genes are given only for firm matches. Expanded clones get a size class; other rows say once, few or many, or leave the size out.

clone size: -
D gene: TRBD1
V gene: TRBV27
J gene: TRBJ1-5
CDR3 protein: CASSPAGQINQPQHF
CDR3 DNA: TGTGCCAGCAGTCCTGCGGGACAGATCAATCAGCCCCAGCATTTT

clone size: -
D gene: -
V gene: TRBV28
J gene: TRBJ1-5
CDR3 protein: CASSPRSPSNQPQHF
CDR3 DNA: TGTGCCAGCAGTCCCCGGTCACCTAGCAATCAGCCCCAGCATTTT

clone size: -
D gene: -
V gene: TRBV7-8
J gene: TRBJ1-5
CDR3 protein: CASSKTWAQGNQPQHF
CDR3 DNA: TGTGCCAGCAGCAAAACGTGGGCGCAGGGCAATCAGCCCCAGCATTTT

clone size: -
D gene: -
V gene: TRBV27
J gene: TRBJ1-3
CDR3 protein: CASSLRLGNTIYF
CDR3 DNA: TGTGCCAGCAGTTTGCGGCTAGGAAACACCATATATTTT

clone size: -
D gene: -
V gene: TRBV9
J gene: TRBJ2-7
CDR3 protein: CASSARHSYEQYF
CDR3 DNA: TGTGCCAGCAGCGCCCGACACTCCTACGAGCAGTACTTC

clone size: -
D gene: -
V gene: TRBV5-1
J gene: TRBJ2-7
CDR3 protein: CASSLESASPEQYF
CDR3 DNA: TGCGCCAGCAGCTTGGAAAGCGCATCACCCGAGCAGTACTTC

clone size: -
D gene: -
V gene: TRBV27
J gene: TRBJ1-5
CDR3 protein: CASSEGTSRQPQHF
CDR3 DNA: TGTGCCAGCAGTGAAGGGACATCCCGACAGCCCCAGCATTTT

clone size: -
D gene: -
V gene: TRBV30
J gene: TRBJ2-7
CDR3 protein: CAWTGGGREQYF
CDR3 DNA: TGTGCCTGGACGGGCGGGGGCCGAGAGCAGTACTTC

clone size: few
D gene: TRBD1
V gene: TRBV28
J gene: TRBJ2-1
CDR3 protein: CASCGQGTYNEQFF
CDR3 DNA: TGTGCCAGCTGCGGACAGGGGACCTACAATGAGCAGTTCTTC

clone size: -
D gene: -
V gene: TRBV6-5
J gene: TRBJ1-5
CDR3 protein: CASSLELYSNQPQHF
CDR3 DNA: TGTGCCAGCAGTTTAGAGTTATATAGCAATCAGCCCCAGCATTTT

clone size: -
D gene: -
V gene: TRBV5-1
J gene: TRBJ2-6
CDR3 protein: CASSFTAQGSSGANVLTF
CDR3 DNA: TGCGCCAGCAGCTTTACGGCACAGGGTAGTTCTGGGGCCAACGTCCTGACTTTC

clone size: -
D gene: -
V gene: TRBV5-4
J gene: TRBJ1-3
CDR3 protein: CASSLVGGGNTIYF
CDR3 DNA: TGTGCCAGCAGCTTGGTTGGGGGGGGAAACACCATATATTTT

clone size: -
D gene: -
V gene: TRBV30
J gene: TRBJ1-1
CDR3 protein: CAWGGAPEAFF
CDR3 DNA: TGTGCCTGGGGGGGAGCCCCTGAAGCTTTCTTT

clone size: -
D gene: -
V gene: TRBV14
J gene: TRBJ2-1
CDR3 protein: CASSLPWERSSYNEQFF
CDR3 DNA: TGTGCCAGCAGCCTTCCTTGGGAGCGGAGCTCCTACAATGAGCAGTTCTTC

clone size: -
D gene: -
V gene: TRBV21-1
J gene: TRBJ2-7
CDR3 protein: CASKTYRQGNYEQYF
CDR3 DNA: TGTGCCAGCAAAACCTATCGACAGGGAAACTACGAGCAGTACTTC

clone size: once
D gene: TRBD1
V gene: TRBV7-3
J gene: TRBJ1-4
CDR3 protein: CASSLYDRAGKLFF
CDR3 DNA: TGTGCCAGCAGCTTATATGACAGGGCGGGGAAACTGTTTTTT

clone size: -
D gene: -
V gene: TRBV29-1
J gene: TRBJ1-3
CDR3 protein: CSVDQGSSGNTIYF
CDR3 DNA: TGCAGCGTTGATCAGGGCTCCTCTGGAAACACCATATATTTT

clone size: -
D gene: TRBD1
V gene: TRBV30
J gene: TRBJ1-2
CDR3 protein: CAAGDRGLGYTF
CDR3 DNA: TGTGCCGCTGGGGACAGGGGGCTCGGCTACACCTTC

clone size: -
D gene: -
V gene: TRBV6-5
J gene: TRBJ1-1
CDR3 protein: CASSYSTSGTEAFF
CDR3 DNA: TGTGCCAGCAGTTACTCTACTTCTGGCACTGAAGCTTTCTTT

clone size: once
D gene: -
V gene: TRBV5-1
J gene: TRBJ2-3
CDR3 protein: CASSWSGVGQYF
CDR3 DNA: TGCGCCAGCAGCTGGTCGGGGGTGGGGCAGTATTTT

clone size: -
D gene: TRBD1
V gene: TRBV11-3
J gene: TRBJ2-1
CDR3 protein: CASSSGTGAVDEQFF
CDR3 DNA: TGTGCCAGCAGCTCGGGGACAGGGGCCGTGGATGAGCAGTTCTTC

clone size: -
D gene: -
V gene: TRBV28
J gene: TRBJ1-5
CDR3 protein: CASSRLSGNQPQHF
CDR3 DNA: TGTGCCAGCAGCCGGCTCTCGGGAAATCAGCCCCAGCATTTT

clone size: -
D gene: -
V gene: TRBV28
J gene: TRBJ1-1
CDR3 protein: CASSSTWGGGTEAFF
CDR3 DNA: TGTGCCAGCAGTTCCACTTGGGGAGGGGGCACTGAAGCTTTCTTT

clone size: few
D gene: -
V gene: TRBV7-9
J gene: TRBJ2-3
CDR3 protein: CASHPQVTDTQYF
CDR3 DNA: TGTGCCAGCCACCCCCAGGTCACAGATACGCAGTATTTT

clone size: once
D gene: -
V gene: TRBV29-1
J gene: TRBJ1-4
CDR3 protein: CSVGGGDEKLFF
CDR3 DNA: TGCAGCGTTGGGGGAGGGGATGAAAAACTGTTTTTT

clone size: -
D gene: TRBD2
V gene: TRBV18
J gene: TRBJ2-3
CDR3 protein: CASSPQASGSPGDTQYF
CDR3 DNA: TGTGCCAGCTCACCTCAAGCTAGCGGGAGTCCCGGGGATACGCAGTATTTT

clone size: -
D gene: TRBD2
V gene: TRBV6-1
J gene: TRBJ2-3
CDR3 protein: CASSEGLATTDTQYF
CDR3 DNA: TGTGCCAGCAGTGAAGGACTAGCGACCACAGATACGCAGTATTTT

clone size: -
D gene: TRBD2
V gene: TRBV13
J gene: TRBJ2-5
CDR3 protein: CASSLRLAGQETQYF
CDR3 DNA: TGTGCCAGCAGCTTACGACTAGCGGGTCAAGAGACCCAGTACTTC

clone size: once
D gene: -
V gene: TRBV6-5
J gene: TRBJ2-1
CDR3 protein: CASSADPGVYNEQFF
CDR3 DNA: TGTGCCAGCAGCGCAGATCCGGGGGTTTACAATGAGCAGTTCTTC

clone size: -
D gene: TRBD1
V gene: TRBV7-3
J gene: TRBJ1-1
CDR3 protein: CASSPGTGVSAEAFF
CDR3 DNA: TGTGCCAGCAGCCCCGGGACAGGGGTATCAGCTGAAGCTTTCTTT

clone size: -
D gene: TRBD2
V gene: TRBV6-6
J gene: TRBJ2-1
CDR3 protein: CASSYSTTSGSYEQFF
CDR3 DNA: TGTGCCAGCAGTTACTCGACGACTAGCGGGAGTTACGAGCAGTTCTTC

clone size: -
D gene: -
V gene: TRBV11-3
J gene: TRBJ2-1
CDR3 protein: CASSLAGGYNEQFF
CDR3 DNA: TGTGCCAGCAGCTTAGCCGGGGGCTACAATGAGCAGTTCTTC

clone size: -
D gene: -
V gene: TRBV6-6
J gene: TRBJ1-1
CDR3 protein: CASSNLGVSGNTEAFF
CDR3 DNA: TGTGCCAGCAGTAACCTAGGTGTGAGCGGGAACACTGAAGCTTTCTTT

clone size: -
D gene: TRBD1
V gene: TRBV28
J gene: TRBJ1-5
CDR3 protein: CASTTGTGSLNSNQPQHF
CDR3 DNA: TGTGCCAGCACAACCGGGACAGGGTCCCTTAATAGCAATCAGCCCCAGCATTTT

clone size: once
D gene: TRBD1
V gene: TRBV19
J gene: TRBJ1-2
CDR3 protein: CASSIGRGLYGYTF
CDR3 DNA: TGTGCCAGTAGTATTGGCAGGGGGCTGTATGGCTACACCTTC

clone size: -
D gene: TRBD2
V gene: TRBV9
J gene: TRBJ2-3
CDR3 protein: CASSVATGLAGLEDTQYF
CDR3 DNA: TGTGCCAGCAGCGTAGCTACGGGGCTAGCGGGCTTGGAGGATACGCAGTATTTT

clone size: -
D gene: TRBD1
V gene: TRBV19
J gene: TRBJ1-2
CDR3 protein: CASRPGQGAGGYTF
CDR3 DNA: TGTGCCAGCCGGCCGGGACAGGGGGCAGGAGGCTACACCTTC

clone size: -
D gene: TRBD1
V gene: TRBV4-1
J gene: TRBJ1-3
CDR3 protein: CASSWGQGATGNTIYF
CDR3 DNA: TGCGCCAGCAGCTGGGGACAGGGGGCGACTGGAAACACCATATATTTT

clone size: -
D gene: TRBD1
V gene: TRBV6-4
J gene: TRBJ1-3
CDR3 protein: CASSDSRQGLTFGNTIYF
CDR3 DNA: TGTGCCAGCAGTGACTCGAGACAGGGTCTAACCTTTGGAAACACCATATATTTT

clone size: -
D gene: -
V gene: TRBV7-2
J gene: TRBJ1-1
CDR3 protein: CASSFFPSGEGTEAFF
CDR3 DNA: TGTGCCAGCAGCTTTTTCCCGAGCGGGGAGGGTACTGAAGCTTTCTTT

clone size: -
D gene: TRBD2
V gene: TRBV27
J gene: TRBJ2-1
CDR3 protein: CASSSASGLAGGRNEQFF
CDR3 DNA: TGTGCCAGCAGTTCCGCATCTGGACTAGCGGGAGGGCGCAATGAGCAGTTCTTC

clone size: -
D gene: -
V gene: TRBV3-1/TRBV3-2
J gene: TRBJ1-4
CDR3 protein: CASSRDKNNEKLFF
CDR3 DNA: TGTGCCAGCAGCCGGGACAAAAATAATGAAAAACTGTTTTTT

clone size: once
D gene: -
V gene: TRBV30
J gene: TRBJ2-2
CDR3 protein: CAWSVRRGEAGELFF
CDR3 DNA: TGTGCCTGGAGTGTTCGCAGGGGCGAAGCCGGGGAGCTGTTTTTT

clone size: -
D gene: -
V gene: TRBV3-1/TRBV3-2
J gene: TRBJ1-1
CDR3 protein: CASSFDRNTEAFF
CDR3 DNA: TGTGCCAGCAGCTTCGACAGGAACACTGAAGCTTTCTTT

clone size: -
D gene: -
V gene: TRBV6-1
J gene: TRBJ1-5
CDR3 protein: CASSDLLGGNQPQHF
CDR3 DNA: TGTGCCAGCAGTGACCTGTTGGGAGGCAATCAGCCCCAGCATTTT